Presented here are 3 T cell receptor beta chains from one specimen sequenced in a study of blood T cells in healthy people across ages. Together with a sample-barcoded 5' primer, a J-beta primer mix was included in a second PCR lasting about 7 to 11 cycles. One entry per CDR3 protein results from TCRdb running MiXCR on the 5' RACE reads. The repertoire holds more than 500,000 distinct CDR3 sequences, with roughly 29% as singletons. Specimen: blood. The receptors stem from a woman aged 70 to 79 in good health.

This clonotype occurred a few times. The CDR3: CASSARDRYEAFF. The CDR3, as DNA: TGTGCCAGTAGTGCCCGGGACAGGTACGAAGCTTTCTTT. The V call is TRBV19, the J call TRBJ1-1, with 8 positions matching TRBD1. The CDR3 is made up of 13 amino acids. CDR1 and CDR2 from the germline V gene are LNHDA and SQIVND (reference sequence). With V trimmed by 5 bases and J by 8 bases, 7 bases remained unmatched.

This rearrangement joins TRBV2 to TRBJ2-3; D unresolved. The V end was cut by 6 bases, the J end by 1 base, with 14 bases between. The CDR3 extends over 15 amino acids. The germline V gene encodes CDR1 SNHLY and CDR2 FYNNEI. For the CDR3, the DNA is TGTGCCAGCAGGGCGCTCTCCTCCGGCACAGATACGCAGTATTTT. Translated: CASRALSSGTDTQYF. The whole variable domain, remainder taken from reference TRBV2 and TRBJ2-3, is EPEVTQTPSHQVTQMGQEVILRCVPISNHLYFYWYRQILGQKVEFLVSFYNNEISEKSEIFDDQFSVERPDGSNFTLKIRSTKLEDSAMYFCASRALSSGTDTQYFGPGTRLTVL.

V usage is TRBV24-1 and J usage is TRBJ2-5, with 7 bases matching TRBD1. V lost 3 bases, J lost 0 bases, and 3 bases stayed unmatched. The germline V gene encodes CDR1 KGHDR and CDR2 SFDVKD. CDR3 length equals 15 residues. The CDR3 DNA is TGTGCCACCAGTGATACGACAGGGAACCAAGAGACCCAGTACTTC. Protein: CATSDTTGNQETQYF.